This TCR beta chain was documented in a study of T cells after yellow fever vaccination. TCRdb reprocessed the 5' RACE reads via MiXCR and lists one record per CDR3 protein. The table has approximately 450,000 distinct CDR3 sequences, around 19% seen once. A note on this clonotype: Antigen: not known.

Overall study findings and caveats: Post-booster repertoires again held most primary-vaccination clones (about 96% CD4, 75% to 90% CD8).

V lost 0 bases and J lost 3, with 8 bases in between. Germline V gene lookup returns CDR1 DFQATT and CDR2 SNEGSKA (reference sequence). The CDR3 runs 14 residues. This TCR was recovered from a man between 18 and 29 years old who received the YFV17D yellow fever vaccine. The V and J genes are TRBV20-1 and TRBJ2-2; D call uncertain. The source material was PBMCs, sampled before the yellow fever booster vaccination. The CDR3 protein is CSAREAFYTGELFF. In nucleotides, the CDR3 is TGCAGTGCTAGAGAGGCTTTTTACACCGGGGAGCTGTTTTTT.